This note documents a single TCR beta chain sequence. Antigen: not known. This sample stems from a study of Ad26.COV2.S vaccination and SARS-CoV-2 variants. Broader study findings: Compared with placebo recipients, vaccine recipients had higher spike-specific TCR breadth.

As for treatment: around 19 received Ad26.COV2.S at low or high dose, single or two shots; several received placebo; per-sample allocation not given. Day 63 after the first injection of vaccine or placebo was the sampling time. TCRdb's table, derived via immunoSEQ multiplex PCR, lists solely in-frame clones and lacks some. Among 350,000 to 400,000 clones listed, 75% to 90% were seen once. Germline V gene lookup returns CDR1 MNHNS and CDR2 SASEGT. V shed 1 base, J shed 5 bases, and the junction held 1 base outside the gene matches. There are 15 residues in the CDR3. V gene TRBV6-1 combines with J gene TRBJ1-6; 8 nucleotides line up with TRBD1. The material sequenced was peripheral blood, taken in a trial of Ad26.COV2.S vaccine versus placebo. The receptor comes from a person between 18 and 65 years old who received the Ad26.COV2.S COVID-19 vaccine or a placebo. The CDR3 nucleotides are TGTGCCAGCAGTGAAGGACAGGGGAATAATTCACCCCTCCACTTT. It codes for CASSEGQGNNSPLHF.